The text below deals with one T cell receptor (beta chain). As yet, its antigen is unknown. This sample is part of a study of T cell repertoires in aging, cancer and after chemotherapy. Study summary: Clear clonal overlap appeared across healthy donor samples taken over several months to years. Study-level points and caveats: These repertoire data do not allow conclusions about immunological memory after chemotherapy. Untreated cancer patients had significantly lower blood TCR diversity than age-matched healthy donors. In each cancer cohort, median generation probability increased across chemotherapy, suggesting thymic output rebounded.

TRB rearrangements spanning V, D and J were amplified using mixed TRB-A/B primers. MiXCR, run by TCRdb on the multiplex PCR reads, gives a single entry per CDR3 protein. The table includes about 7,400 distinct CDR3 sequences, 40% detected once. TCR beta rearrangements were amplified from peripheral blood genomic DNA. This CDR3 contains 14 residues. Germline V lookup: CDR1 DFQATT, CDR2 SNEGSKA (reference sequence). The J segment lost 3 bases and the V segment lost 5 bases, leaving 4 bases of the junction unmatched. This chain connects TRBV20-1 to TRBJ2-1, with TRBD2 matching 10 bases. The sequence derives from a human donor in good health. The sample taken for sequencing was blood. The CDR3 nucleotides read TGCAGTGCTGCAGCGGGGGGGGACTACAATGAGCAGTTCTTC. This sequence encodes CSAAAGGDYNEQFF.